The next 2 T cell receptor beta chains were all read from a single sample in a study of cytomegalovirus exposure and HLA in healthy donors. The PCR employed 60 Vbeta primers together with 13 Jbeta primers. Assay: immunoSEQ multiplex PCR; the TCRdb copy retains only in-frame clones and omits some. Its clone listing holds around 74,000 clones. Sequencing was done on a sample of PBMCs. The receptors shown here come from a man between 45 and 60 years old in good health and CMV-seropositive.

The V and J genes are TRBV5-1 and TRBJ2-1; weak D call: TRBD1 (5 bases). V lost 4 bases and J lost 8, with 16 bases in between. This CDR3 contains 14 residues. Germline V gene lookup returns CDR1 SGHRS and CDR2 YFSETQ. CDR3 bases: TGCGCCAGCAGCCTCCTGAGTAGCAGGGATGAGCAGTTCTTC. It specifies CASSLLSSRDEQFF.

The chain uses TRBV6-1 and TRBJ2-5; no clear D gene. Germline V CDR1 and CDR2: MNHNS, SASEGT. CDR3 length: 14 residues. The V end was cut by 4 bases, the J end by 1 base, with 10 bases between. CDR3 nucleotides: TGTGCCAGCAGTGGGAGTCCAGCCCAAGAGACCCAGTACTTC. It yields the protein CASSGSPAQETQYF.